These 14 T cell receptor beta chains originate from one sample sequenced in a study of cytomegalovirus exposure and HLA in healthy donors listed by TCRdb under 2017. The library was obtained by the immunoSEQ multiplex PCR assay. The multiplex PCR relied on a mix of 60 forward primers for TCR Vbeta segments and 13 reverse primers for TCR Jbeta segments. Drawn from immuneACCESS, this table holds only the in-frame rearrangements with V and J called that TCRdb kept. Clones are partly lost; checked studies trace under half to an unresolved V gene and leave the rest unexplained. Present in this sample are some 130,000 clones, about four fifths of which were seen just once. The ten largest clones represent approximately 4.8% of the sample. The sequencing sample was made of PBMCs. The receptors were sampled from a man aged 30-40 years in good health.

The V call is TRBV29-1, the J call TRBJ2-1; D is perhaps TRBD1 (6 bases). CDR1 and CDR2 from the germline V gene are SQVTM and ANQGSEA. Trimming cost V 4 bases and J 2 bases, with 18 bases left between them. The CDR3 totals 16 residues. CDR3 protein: CSVVLDSHTTYNEQFF. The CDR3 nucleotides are TGCAGCGTTGTATTGGACAGTCATACCACCTACAATGAGCAGTTCTTC.

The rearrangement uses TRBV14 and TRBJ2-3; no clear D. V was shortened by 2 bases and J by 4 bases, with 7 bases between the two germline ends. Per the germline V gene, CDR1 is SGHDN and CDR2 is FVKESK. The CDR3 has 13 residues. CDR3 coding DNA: TGTGCCAGCAGCCAAAATATCGCAGATACGCAGTATTTT. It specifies CASSQNIADTQYF.

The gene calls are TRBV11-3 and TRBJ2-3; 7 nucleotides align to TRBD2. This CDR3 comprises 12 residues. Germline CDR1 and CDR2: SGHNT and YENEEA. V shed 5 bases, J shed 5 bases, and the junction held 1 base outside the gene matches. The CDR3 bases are TGTGCCAGCAGCCCGGGGGGAGATACGCAGTATTTT. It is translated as CASSPGGDTQYF.

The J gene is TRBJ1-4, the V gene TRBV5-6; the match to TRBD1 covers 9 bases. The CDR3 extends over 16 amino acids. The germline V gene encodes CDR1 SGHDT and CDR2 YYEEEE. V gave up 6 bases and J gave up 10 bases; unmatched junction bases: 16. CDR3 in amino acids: CASTLNQQGAVLKLFF. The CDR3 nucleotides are TGTGCCAGCACCTTAAACCAACAGGGGGCTGTCTTAAAACTGTTTTTT.

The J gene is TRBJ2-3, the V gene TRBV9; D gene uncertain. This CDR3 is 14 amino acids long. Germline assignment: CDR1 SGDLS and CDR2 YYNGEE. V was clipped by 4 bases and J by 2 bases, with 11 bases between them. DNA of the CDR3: TGTGCCAGCAGCCCTCTGGGCACCACAGATACGCAGTATTTT. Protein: CASSPLGTTDTQYF.

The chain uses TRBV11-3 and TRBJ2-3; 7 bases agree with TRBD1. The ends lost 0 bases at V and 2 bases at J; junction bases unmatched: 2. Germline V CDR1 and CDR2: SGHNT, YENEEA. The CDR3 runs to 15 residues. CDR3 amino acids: CASSLEGQSTDTQYF. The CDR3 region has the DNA TGTGCCAGCAGCTTAGAGGGACAGTCCACAGATACGCAGTATTTT.

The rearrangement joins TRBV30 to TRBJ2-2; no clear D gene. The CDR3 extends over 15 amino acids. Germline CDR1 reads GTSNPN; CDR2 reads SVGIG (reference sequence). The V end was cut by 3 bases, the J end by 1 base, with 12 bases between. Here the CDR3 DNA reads TGTGCCTGGAGACGGAACCCGGGGAACACCGGGGAGCTGTTTTTT. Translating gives CAWRRNPGNTGELFF.

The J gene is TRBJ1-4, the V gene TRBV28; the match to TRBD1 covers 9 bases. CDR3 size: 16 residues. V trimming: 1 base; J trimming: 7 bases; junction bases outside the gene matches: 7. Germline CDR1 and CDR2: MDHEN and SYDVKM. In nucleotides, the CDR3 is TGTGCCAGCAGTTTATTTTTGACAGGGGGTCGTGAAAAACTGTTTTTT. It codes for CASSLFLTGGREKLFF. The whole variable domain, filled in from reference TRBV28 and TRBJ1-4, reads DVKVTQSSRYLVKRTGEKVFLECVQDMDHENMFWYRQDPGLGLRLIYFSYDVKMKEKGDIPEGYSVSREKKERFSLILESASTNQTSMYLCASSLFLTGGREKLFFGSGTQLSVL.

The CDR3 coding sequence is TGTGCCAGCAGTGCAGGACAGGGCAGCTCCTACGAGCAGTACTTC. Protein product: CASSAGQGSSYEQYF. V usage is TRBV7-9 and J usage is TRBJ2-7; 8 bases are a match to TRBD1. Germline lookup yields CDR1 SEHNR and CDR2 FQNEAQ (reference sequence). V lost 6 bases to trimming and J lost 0 bases; unmatched junction nucleotides: 7. There are 15 residues in the CDR3.

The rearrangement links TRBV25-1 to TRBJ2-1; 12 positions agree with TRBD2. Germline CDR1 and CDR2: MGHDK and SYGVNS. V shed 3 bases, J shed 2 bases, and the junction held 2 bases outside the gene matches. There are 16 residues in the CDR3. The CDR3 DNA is TGTGCCAGCAGTGACTGGACTAGCGGGGCCTACAATGAGCAGTTCTTC. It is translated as CASSDWTSGAYNEQFF.

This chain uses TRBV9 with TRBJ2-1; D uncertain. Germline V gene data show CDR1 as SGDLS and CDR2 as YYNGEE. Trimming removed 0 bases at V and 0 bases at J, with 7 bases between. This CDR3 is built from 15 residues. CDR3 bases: TGTGCCAGCAGCGTAGAACAGAACTCCTACAATGAGCAGTTCTTC. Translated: CASSVEQNSYNEQFF.

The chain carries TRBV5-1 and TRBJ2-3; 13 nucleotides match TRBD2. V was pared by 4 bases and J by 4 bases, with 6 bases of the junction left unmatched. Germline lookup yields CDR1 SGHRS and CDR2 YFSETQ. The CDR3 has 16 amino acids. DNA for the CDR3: TGCGCCAGCAGCCAAAGGACTAGCGGGAGTGCAGATACGCAGTATTTT. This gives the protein CASSQRTSGSADTQYF.

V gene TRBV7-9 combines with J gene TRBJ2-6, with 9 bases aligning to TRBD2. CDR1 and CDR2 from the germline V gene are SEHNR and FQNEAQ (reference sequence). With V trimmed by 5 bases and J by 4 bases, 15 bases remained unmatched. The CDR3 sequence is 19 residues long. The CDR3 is CASSPRAAGGPAGANVLTF. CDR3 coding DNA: TGTGCCAGCAGCCCGCGGGCGGCGGGAGGGCCGGCAGGGGCCAACGTCCTGACTTTC.

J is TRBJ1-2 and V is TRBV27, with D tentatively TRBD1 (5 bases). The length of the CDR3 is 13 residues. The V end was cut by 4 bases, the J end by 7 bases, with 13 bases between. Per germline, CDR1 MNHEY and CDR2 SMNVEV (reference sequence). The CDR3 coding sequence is TGTGCCAGCAGTTCCGAGGCAAGGGGTGGCTACACCTTC. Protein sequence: CASSSEARGGYTF.